The present entry profiles one T cell receptor (beta chain) with its context. Germline assignment: CDR1 SGHVS and CDR2 FQNEAQ. V lost 1 base to trimming and J lost 4 bases, with 13 bases between them. The CDR3 has 16 amino acids. No patient had received any treatment before thyroid surgery. This record comes from a study of metastatic and nonmetastatic thyroid tumors. TCRdb re-called the PCR reads via MiXCR. The sample shows some 40,000 clones, approximately 17% of them seen only once. The chain couples TRBV7-8 to TRBJ1-4, with D maybe TRBD1 (6 bases). This sequence originates from a female donor with papillary thyroid cancer or a benign thyroid nodule (not recorded which). Some clones in this sample may be carry-over from other donors' samples. What was sequenced was tumor tissue. The CDR3 bases are TGTGCCAGCAGCTTAGAGTTTGGGGGCGGTAATGAAAAACTGTTTTTT. Amino acid sequence: CASSLEFGGGNEKLFF.